This T cell receptor (beta chain) stems from a study of regulatory T cells in long-lasting Graves disease. Relying on iRepertoire HTBI primers and Arm-PCR of CDR3 regions, the team built TCR beta libraries. TCRdb independently ran MiXCR on the multiplex PCR reads; one entry per CDR3 protein. Of roughly 400,000 distinct CDR3 sequences in the sample, less than 25% were seen once. Trimming took off 1 base at V and 1 base at J, with 10 bases between the two ends. The CDR3 sequence is 16 residues long. From germline, CDR1 is SGHTA and CDR2 FQGNSA. This clonotype has a count of ten or more. Time point given: persistent/refractory GD, antithyroid drugs over 5 years with positive TRAb. The TCR library was made from RNA that had been extracted from PBMCs in TRIzol.

The V call is TRBV7-2, the J call TRBJ2-2, with a tentative D call TRBD2 (6 bases). The sequencing here drew on peripheral blood mononuclear cells (PBMCs), taken when the disease was refractory, from a patient treated with antithyroid drugs. The receptor comes from a female donor with Graves disease. CDR3 protein: CASSLGPAGNTGELFF. The CDR3 nucleotides are TGTGCCAGCAGCTTAGGCCCAGCGGGGAACACCGGGGAGCTGTTTTTT.